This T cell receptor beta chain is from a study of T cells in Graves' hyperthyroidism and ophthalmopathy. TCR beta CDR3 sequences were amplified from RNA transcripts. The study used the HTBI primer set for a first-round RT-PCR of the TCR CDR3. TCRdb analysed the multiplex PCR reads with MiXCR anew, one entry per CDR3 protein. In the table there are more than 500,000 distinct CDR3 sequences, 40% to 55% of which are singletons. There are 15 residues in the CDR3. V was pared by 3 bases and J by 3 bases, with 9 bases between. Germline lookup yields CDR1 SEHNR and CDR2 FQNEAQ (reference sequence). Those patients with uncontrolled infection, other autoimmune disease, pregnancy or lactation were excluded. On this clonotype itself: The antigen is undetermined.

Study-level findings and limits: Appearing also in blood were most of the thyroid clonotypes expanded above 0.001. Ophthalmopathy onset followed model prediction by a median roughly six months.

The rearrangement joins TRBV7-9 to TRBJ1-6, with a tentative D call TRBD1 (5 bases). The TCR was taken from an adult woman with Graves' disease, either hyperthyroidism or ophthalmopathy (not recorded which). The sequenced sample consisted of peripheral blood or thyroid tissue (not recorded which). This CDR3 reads CASSFPGSYNSPLHF. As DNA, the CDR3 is TGTGCCAGCAGCTTCCCAGGGAGCTATAATTCACCCCTCCACTTT.